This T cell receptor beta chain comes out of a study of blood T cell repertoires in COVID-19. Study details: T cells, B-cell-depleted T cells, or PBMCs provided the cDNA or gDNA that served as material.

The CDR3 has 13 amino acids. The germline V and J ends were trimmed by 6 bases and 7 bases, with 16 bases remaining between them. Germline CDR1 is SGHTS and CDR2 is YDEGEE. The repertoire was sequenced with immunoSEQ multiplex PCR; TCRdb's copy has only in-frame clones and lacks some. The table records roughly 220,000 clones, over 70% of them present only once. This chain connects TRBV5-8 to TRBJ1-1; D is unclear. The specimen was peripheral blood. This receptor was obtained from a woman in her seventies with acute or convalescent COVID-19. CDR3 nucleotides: TGTGCCAGCACCGTACGGTTCTTCCATGAAGCTTTCTTT. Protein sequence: CASTVRFFHEAFF.